Reported below is one T cell receptor beta chain. Its antigen is still unknown. The CDR3 covers 14 residues. V was clipped by 3 bases and J by 7 bases; unmatched bases: 10. Germline assignment: CDR1 SGHNT and CDR2 YYREEE (reference sequence). The protocol was immunoSEQ multiplex PCR, while the TCRdb copy is restricted to in-frame clones and leaves out a portion. The table shows 2 million to 2.5 million clones, with roughly 93% occurring only once. The donor cohort consisted entirely of Caucasian adults residing in Nashville, Tennessee. Naive CD45RA+ and memory CD45RA-negative subsets were split from CD4+ cells. These data come from a study of shared clonotypes between healthy human individuals. Study outcomes and limitations: Clonotypes shared by all four donors outscored non-shared clonotypes in generation probability.

The sequenced material came from naive CD4+ T cells from PBMCs. Subset in this sample: CD45RA+ positively selected. This chain connects TRBV5-4 to TRBJ2-7; 7 nucleotides match TRBD2. The sequence came from a man younger than 35 in good health. Some clones in this sample may be carry-over from other donors' samples. CDR3 in amino acids: CASSSPRDYGEQYF. The CDR3 coding sequence is TGTGCCAGCAGCTCCCCCCGGGACTACGGTGAGCAGTACTTC.